Given below is one T cell receptor (beta chain) in context. Its target is unknown. The data originate from a study of CXCR3-negative and CXCR3-positive naive CD8 T cells. Study findings and constraints: More hydrophobic TRB CDR3s were found in CXCR3-positive naive cells than in CXCR3-negative naive cells.

CDR1 SEHNR and CDR2 FQNEAQ come from the germline V gene (reference sequence). CDR3 length: 14 amino acids. Triplicate 300,000-cell sorts were made of each CD8+ T cell subset. UMI-tagged TRB cDNA libraries were built via 5' RACE. TCRdb reprocessed the 5' RACE reads, keeping one entry per CDR3 protein, no DNA. Its clone listing holds some 140,000 distinct CDR3 sequences. The sequencing input was naive CXCR3+ CD8+ T cells from blood. Subset here: CD45RO-CCR7+CD27+CD95- naive CD8+ T cells expressing CXCR3 (TNR3+). The sequence derives from a human donor in good health. Some clones in this sample may be carry-over from other donors' samples. J is TRBJ1-2 and V is TRBV7-9. This chain's CDR3 is CASSFHGSDYGYTF.